The present TCR beta chain was sequenced within a study of blood T cells in healthy people across ages. The ends were cut back, 4 bases at V and 4 bases at J, with 10 bases in the middle. CDR3 length: 12 amino acids. From germline, CDR1 is SQVTM and CDR2 ANQGSEA. A second PCR, run for about 7 to 11 cycles, used a sample-barcoded 5' primer plus a J-beta primer mix. Each of the samples gave a minimum of 2.5 million paired-end reads that contained CDR3. MiXCR, applied by TCRdb to the 5' RACE reads, yields one record per CDR3 protein. The sample yields some 880,000 distinct CDR3 sequences, around 34% seen once. In regard to this clonotype: Its matching antigen is unknown.

Study-wide points: Older individuals had lower TCR beta diversity per million T cells (the decline was roughly linear).

This receptor was taken from a man younger than 30 in good health. Sample: blood. The rearrangement joins TRBV29-1 to TRBJ1-2, with D possibly TRBD1 on 6 matching bases. The CDR3 DNA reads TGCAGCGTTGGGGGGGGCTTCTATGGCTACACCTTC. Translated, it gives CSVGGGFYGYTF.